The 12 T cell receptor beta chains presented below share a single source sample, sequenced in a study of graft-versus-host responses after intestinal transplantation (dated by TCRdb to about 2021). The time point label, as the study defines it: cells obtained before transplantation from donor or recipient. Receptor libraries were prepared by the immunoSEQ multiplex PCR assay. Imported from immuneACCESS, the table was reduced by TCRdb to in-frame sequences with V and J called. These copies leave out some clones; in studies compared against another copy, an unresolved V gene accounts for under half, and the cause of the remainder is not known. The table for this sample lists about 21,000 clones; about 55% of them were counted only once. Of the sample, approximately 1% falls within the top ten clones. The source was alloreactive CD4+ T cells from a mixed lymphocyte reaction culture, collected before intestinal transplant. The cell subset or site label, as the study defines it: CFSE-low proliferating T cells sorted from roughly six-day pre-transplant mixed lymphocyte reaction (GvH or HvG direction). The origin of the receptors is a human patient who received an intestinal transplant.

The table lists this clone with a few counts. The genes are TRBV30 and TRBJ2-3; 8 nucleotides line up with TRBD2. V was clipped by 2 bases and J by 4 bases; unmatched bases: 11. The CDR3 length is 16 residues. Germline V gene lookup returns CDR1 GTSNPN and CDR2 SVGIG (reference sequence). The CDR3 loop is CAWSTWTSSTADTQYF. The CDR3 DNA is TGTGCCTGGAGTACCTGGACTAGCAGTACCGCAGATACGCAGTATTTT.

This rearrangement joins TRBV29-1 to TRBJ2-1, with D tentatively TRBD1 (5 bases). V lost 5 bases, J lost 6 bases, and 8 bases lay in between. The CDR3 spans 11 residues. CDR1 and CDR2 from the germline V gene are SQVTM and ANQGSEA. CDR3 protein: CSVSGLNEQFF. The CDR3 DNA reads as TGCAGCGTTTCAGGGCTCAATGAGCAGTTCTTC.

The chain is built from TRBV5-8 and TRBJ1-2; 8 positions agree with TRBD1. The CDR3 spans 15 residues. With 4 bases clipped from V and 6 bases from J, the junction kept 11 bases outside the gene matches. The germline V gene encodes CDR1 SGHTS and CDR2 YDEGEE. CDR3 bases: TGTGCCAGCAGCATGCGGACAGGGCCATCGGATGGCTACACCTTC. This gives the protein CASSMRTGPSDGYTF.

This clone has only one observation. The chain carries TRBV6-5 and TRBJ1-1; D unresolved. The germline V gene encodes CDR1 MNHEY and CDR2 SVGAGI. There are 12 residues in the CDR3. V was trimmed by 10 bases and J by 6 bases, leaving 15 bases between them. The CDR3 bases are TGTGCCACCGAAAACCGGGGTTCTGAAGCTTTCTTT. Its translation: CATENRGSEAFF.

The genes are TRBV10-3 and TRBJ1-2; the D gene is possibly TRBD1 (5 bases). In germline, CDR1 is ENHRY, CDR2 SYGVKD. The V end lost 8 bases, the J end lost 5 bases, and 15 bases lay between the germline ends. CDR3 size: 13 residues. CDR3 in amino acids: CAISGQGWYGYTF. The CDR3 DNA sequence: TGTGCCATCTCAGGACAAGGCTGGTATGGCTACACCTTC.

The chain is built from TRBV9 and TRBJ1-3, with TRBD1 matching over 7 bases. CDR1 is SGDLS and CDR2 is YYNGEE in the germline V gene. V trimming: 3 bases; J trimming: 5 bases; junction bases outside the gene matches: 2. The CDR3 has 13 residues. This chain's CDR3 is CASSAGQRNTIYF. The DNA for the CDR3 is TGTGCCAGCAGCGCGGGACAGCGAAACACCATATATTTT.

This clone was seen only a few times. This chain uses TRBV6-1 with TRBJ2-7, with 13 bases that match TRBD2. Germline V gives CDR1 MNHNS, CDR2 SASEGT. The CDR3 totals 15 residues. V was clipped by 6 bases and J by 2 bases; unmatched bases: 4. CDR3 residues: CASSSGLAGPYEQYF. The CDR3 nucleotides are TGTGCCAGCAGCTCGGGACTAGCGGGGCCCTACGAGCAGTACTTC.

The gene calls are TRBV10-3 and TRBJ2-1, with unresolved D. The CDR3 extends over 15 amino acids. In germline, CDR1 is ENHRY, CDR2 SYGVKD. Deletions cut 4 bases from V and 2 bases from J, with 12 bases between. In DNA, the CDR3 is TGTGCCATCAGTGGGTTAGCCGTAACCTACAATGAGCAGTTCTTC. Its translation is CAISGLAVTYNEQFF.

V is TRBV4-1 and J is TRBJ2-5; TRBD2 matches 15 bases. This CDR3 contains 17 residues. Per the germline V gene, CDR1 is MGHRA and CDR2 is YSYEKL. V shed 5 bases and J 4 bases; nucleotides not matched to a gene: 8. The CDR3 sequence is CASSWGLAGGRGETQYF. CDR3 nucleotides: TGCGCCAGCAGCTGGGGACTAGCGGGGGGCAGAGGAGAGACCCAGTACTTC.

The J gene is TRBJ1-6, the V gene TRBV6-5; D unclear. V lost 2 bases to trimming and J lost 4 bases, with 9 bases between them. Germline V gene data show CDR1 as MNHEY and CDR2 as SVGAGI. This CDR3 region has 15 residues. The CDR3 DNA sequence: TGTGCCAGCAGTTACGGTCGGGGTTATAATTCACCCCTCCACTTT. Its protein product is CASSYGRGYNSPLHF.

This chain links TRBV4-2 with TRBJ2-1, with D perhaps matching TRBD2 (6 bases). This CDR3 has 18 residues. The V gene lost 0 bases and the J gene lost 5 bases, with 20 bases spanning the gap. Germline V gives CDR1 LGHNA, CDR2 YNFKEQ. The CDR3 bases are TGTGCCAGCAGCCAAGATCACCGTGCGCTAGCGCTAAACAATGAGCAGTTCTTC. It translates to CASSQDHRALALNNEQFF.

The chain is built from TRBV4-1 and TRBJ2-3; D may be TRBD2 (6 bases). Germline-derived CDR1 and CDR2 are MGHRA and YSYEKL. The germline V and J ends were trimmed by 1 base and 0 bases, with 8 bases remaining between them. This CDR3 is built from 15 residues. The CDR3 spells CASSQGTISTDTQYF. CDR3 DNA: TGCGCCAGCAGCCAAGGGACTATTAGCACAGATACGCAGTATTTT.